These 27 T cell receptor beta chains share one sample of origin, sequenced in a study of hypomethylating agent response in myelodysplastic syndrome (TCRdb year 2021). Library method: the immunoSEQ multiplex PCR assay. TCRdb provides this immuneACCESS table in a form limited to in-frame rearrangements. Some clones are lacking; in checked studies, under half of them reflect an unresolved V gene, and why the rest are absent is not known. The sample includes approximately 2,000 clones, with 70% to 90% observed a single time. Around 4.8% of the sample goes to the ten largest clones. Sequencing used bone marrow, obtained before or after starting hypomethylating agent treatment for myelodysplastic syndrome (not recorded which). Receptor source: a human donor with myelodysplastic syndrome.

The gene calls are TRBV18 and TRBJ2-3; D possibly corresponds to TRBD2 (6 bases). This CDR3 is 18 amino acids long. CDR1 KGHSH and CDR2 LQKENI come from the germline V gene. Trimming stripped 6 bases from V and 5 bases from J, with 27 bases between. The CDR3 sequence: CASSPTLTTAGSGDTQYF. Here the CDR3 DNA reads TGTGCCAGCTCTCCTACCCTTACGACAGCCGGGAGCGGAGATACGCAGTATTTT.

The chain couples TRBV5-1 to TRBJ1-1; D perhaps matches TRBD1 (5 bases). This CDR3 is 15 amino acids long. V lost 3 bases and J 1 base, leaving 13 bases between the germline ends. CDR1 is SGHRS, CDR2 YFSETQ, per germline. The CDR3 DNA follows: TGCGCCAGCAGCTCTCTAGGGCAGGGGAACACTGAAGCTTTCTTT. This gives the protein CASSSLGQGNTEAFF.

V gene TRBV5-8 combines with J gene TRBJ2-7, with D perhaps given as TRBD1 or TRBD2 (6 bases each). Germline V gene data show CDR1 as SGHTS and CDR2 as YDEGEE. Trimming removed 0 bases at V and 3 bases at J, with 16 bases between. This CDR3 comprises 16 residues. As DNA, the CDR3 is TGTGCCAGCAGCTTGGCCGTTGCGGGACATCTCTACGAGCAGTACGTC. It encodes CASSLAVAGHLYEQYV.

The V gene is TRBV5-4, the J gene TRBJ1-2; D is perhaps TRBD1 (6 bases). Trimming shortened V by 4 bases and J by 8 bases, and 21 bases separated the two germline ends. The CDR3 has 15 amino acids. Germline lookup yields CDR1 SGHNT and CDR2 YYREEE (reference sequence). The CDR3: CASSLGGRGAQGYTF. In DNA, the CDR3 is TGTGCCAGCAGCCTAGGAGGGCGGGGGGCGCAAGGCTACACCTTC. Looking up the rest from reference TRBV5-4 and TRBJ1-2 gives the full variable domain: ETGVTQSPTHLIKTRGQQVTLRCSSQSGHNTVSWYQQALGQGPQFIFQYYREEENGRGNFPPRFSGLQFPNYSSELNVNALELDDSALYLCASSLGGRGAQGYTFGSGTRLTVV.

This clone occurred once. This chain uses TRBV5-1 with TRBJ2-3; D perhaps matches TRBD2 (6 bases). CDR1 and CDR2 (germline): SGHRS, YFSETQ. CDR3 length: 17 amino acids. Trimming took 6 bases from V and 2 from J, leaving 22 bases between them. The CDR3 DNA follows: TGCGCCAGCACCGCGGGGCTGTGGGTCGGACCCACAGATACGCAGTATTTT. The encoded protein is CASTAGLWVGPTDTQYF.

V usage is TRBV16 and J usage is TRBJ2-1; D gene ambiguous. The V and J ends lost 1 base and 7 bases respectively, with 5 bases between them. Germline V CDR1 and CDR2: KGHSY, FQNENV. The CDR3 length is 12 residues. The CDR3 is CASSQFQNEQFF. CDR3 nucleotide sequence: TGTGCCAGCAGCCAATTTCAGAATGAGCAGTTCTTC.

The count of this clone is one. The rearrangement links TRBV30 to TRBJ1-1; D gene unclear. Trimming pared 2 bases from V and 0 bases from J, leaving 10 bases between. Germline V CDR1 and CDR2: GTSNPN, SVGIG (reference sequence). The CDR3 totals 14 residues. The CDR3 is CAWSLGALNTEAFF. The CDR3 nucleotides read TGTGCCTGGAGTTTGGGTGCCCTGAACACTGAAGCTTTCTTT.

J is TRBJ2-3 and V is TRBV11-1; TRBD1 aligns across 8 bases. This CDR3 is 16 amino acids long. Germline assignment: CDR1 SGHAT and CDR2 FQDESV (reference sequence). After removal of 5 bases from V and 5 bases from J, the junction contained 12 bases not matched to a gene. CDR3 in amino acids: CASSANPGGAGDTQYF. As DNA, the CDR3 is TGTGCCAGCAGCGCTAACCCAGGGGGCGCGGGAGATACGCAGTATTTT.

This chain links TRBV4-2 with TRBJ1-6, with 8 positions matching TRBD1. This CDR3 contains 20 residues. From germline, CDR1 is LGHNA and CDR2 YNFKEQ. V was clipped by 0 bases and J by 4 bases; unmatched bases: 14. CDR3 in DNA: TGTGCCAGCAGCCAAGAAAAGACAGGACAGGGCGTTTTGTATAATTCACCCCTCCACTTT. It encodes CASSQEKTGQGVLYNSPLHF.

The genes are TRBV6-1 and TRBJ2-3, with a tentative D call TRBD2 (5 bases). Germline V gene sequence: CDR1 MNHNS, CDR2 SASEGT. CDR3 size: 11 residues. V was shortened by 4 bases and J by 7 bases, with 6 bases between the two germline ends. CDR3 sequence reads: CASSAGYTQYF. CDR3 DNA sequence: TGTGCCAGCAGTGCGGGGTATACGCAGTATTTT.

The chain recombines TRBV6-6 with TRBJ1-4; D possibly corresponds to TRBD1 (5 bases). CDR3 length equals 12 residues. CDR1 is MNHNY and CDR2 is SVGAGI in the germline V gene (reference sequence). V was trimmed by 4 bases and J by 16 bases, leaving 16 bases between them. The CDR3 coding sequence is TGTGCCAGCAGTTCAATCAGGGAGGGAAGGTTTTTT. Translation: CASSSIREGRFF.

The chain has TRBV5-1 and TRBJ2-5; D possibly corresponds to TRBD1 (5 bases). The germline V gene encodes CDR1 SGHRS and CDR2 YFSETQ. The V end lost 0 bases, the J end lost 12 bases, and 15 bases lay between the germline ends. The CDR3 has 13 amino acids. DNA for the CDR3: TGCGCCAGCAGCTTGGGACCTGACAGCCCGGAGTACTTC. Its translation: CASSLGPDSPEYF.

This chain uses TRBV6-1 with TRBJ2-7; D unclear. Trimming took 1 base from V and 2 from J, leaving 12 bases between them. The CDR3 is 15 residues long. Germline CDR1 MNHNS, CDR2 SASEGT. The CDR3 DNA follows: TGTGCCAGCAGTGAAGGAGTCTCGCATACCTACGAGCAGTACGTC. Protein product: CASSEGVSHTYEQYV.

The V gene is TRBV7-6, the J gene TRBJ2-5; a weak D match, TRBD2 (6 bases). CDR1 SGHVS and CDR2 FNYEAQ come from the germline V gene. V was pared by 5 bases and J by 4 bases, with 20 bases between. CDR3 length equals 16 residues. CDR3 coding DNA: TGTGCCAGCAGCCCCCTTATGGGAGGTGGGACAGAGACCCAGTACTTC. It specifies CASSPLMGGGTETQYF.

The CDR3 reads CASSLARDREAFF. The CDR3 DNA sequence: TGTGCCAGCAGTTTGGCTAGGGACAGGGAAGCTTTCTTT. The rearrangement uses TRBV27 and TRBJ1-1; 8 nucleotides line up with TRBD1. V trimming: 3 bases; J trimming: 8 bases; junction bases outside the gene matches: 5. Per the germline V gene, CDR1 is MNHEY and CDR2 is SMNVEV (reference sequence). The CDR3 extends over 13 amino acids.

V is TRBV7-2 and J is TRBJ2-5; no definite D call. The V gene's germline CDR1 is SGHTA and CDR2 FQGNSA. V lost 5 bases to trimming and J lost 5 bases, with 15 bases between them. The CDR3 length is 14 residues. The chain's CDR3 is CASSPNFGWETQYF. In DNA, the CDR3 is TGTGCCAGCAGCCCTAATTTCGGGTGGGAGACCCAGTACTTC. The full variable domain, its missing parts supplied by reference TRBV7-2 and TRBJ2-5, is GAGVSQSPSNKVTEKGKDVELRCDPISGHTALYWYRQSLGQGLEFLIYFQGNSAPDKSGLPSDRFSAERTGGSVSTLTIQRTQQEDSAVYLCASSPNFGWETQYFGPGTRLLVL.

The chain uses TRBV7-2 and TRBJ2-5, with no clear D. Germline V gene data show CDR1 as SGHTA and CDR2 as FQGNSA. This CDR3 spans 13 amino acids. V was clipped by 3 bases and J by 6 bases, with 11 bases between them. The CDR3 sequence: CASSFPDGQTQYF. The CDR3 DNA is TGTGCCAGCAGCTTCCCCGACGGACAGACCCAGTACTTC.

The J gene is TRBJ2-4, the V gene TRBV2; D remains ambiguous. Germline-derived CDR1 and CDR2 are SNHLY and FYNNEI. V gave up 6 bases and J gave up 6 bases, with 6 bases separating them. The CDR3 has 11 residues. The CDR3 sequence: CASSGGNIQYF. CDR3 bases: TGTGCCAGCAGCGGCGGAAACATTCAGTACTTC.

The chain carries TRBV11-3 and TRBJ2-2; no clear D gene. CDR3 length: 13 residues. The V gene's germline CDR1 is SGHNT and CDR2 YENEEA. The V and J ends lost 5 bases and 4 bases respectively, with 8 bases between them. As DNA, the CDR3 is TGTGCCAGCAGCCGCGTAAGCACCGGGGAGCTGTTTTTT. Translating gives CASSRVSTGELFF.

V gene TRBV30 combines with J gene TRBJ2-2; 7 nucleotides match TRBD1. Germline assignment: CDR1 GTSNPN and CDR2 SVGIG (reference sequence). With 4 bases clipped from V and 3 bases from J, the junction kept 11 bases outside the gene matches. The CDR3 consists of 16 residues. The CDR3: CAWNYRDSEYTGELFF. CDR3 DNA sequence: TGTGCCTGGAACTACCGGGACAGCGAATACACCGGGGAGCTGTTTTTT.

This chain connects TRBV30 to TRBJ2-2; no clear D. Per germline, CDR1 GTSNPN and CDR2 SVGIG (reference sequence). The CDR3 sequence is 13 residues long. Trimming cost V 2 bases and J 2 bases, with 6 bases left between them. In DNA, the CDR3 is TGTGCCTGGAGTACTGGTAACACCGGGGAGCTGTTTTTT. Translation gives CAWSTGNTGELFF.

This chain links TRBV10-2 with TRBJ2-1, with no clear D. Germline loops: CDR1 WSHSY, CDR2 SAAADI. Between the trimmed V and J ends, which lost 3 bases and 8 bases, there was a span of 14 bases. CDR3 length equals 14 residues. CDR3 in amino acids: CASSEMDLGHEQFF. The CDR3 DNA reads as TGCGCCAGCAGTGAAATGGACCTGGGCCATGAGCAGTTCTTC.

The rearrangement joins TRBV19 to TRBJ2-4; D uncertain. The ends were cut back, 5 bases at V and 0 bases at J, with 14 bases in the middle. This CDR3 is 16 amino acids long. Germline-derived CDR1 and CDR2 are LNHDA and SQIVND (reference sequence). This CDR3 reads CASSVSTALAKNIQYF. CDR3 nucleotides: TGTGCCAGTAGTGTTAGCACAGCTTTAGCCAAAAACATTCAGTACTTC.

V gene TRBV7-9 combines with J gene TRBJ1-2, with 8 bases fitting TRBD1. This CDR3 has 13 residues. V shed 5 bases, J shed 8 bases, and the junction held 7 bases outside the gene matches. Germline CDR1 SEHNR, CDR2 FQNEAQ (reference sequence). CDR3 region: CASSLGTGSGYTF. CDR3 sequence (DNA): TGTGCCAGCAGCCTCGGGACAGGTTCCGGCTACACCTTC.

The chain uses TRBV5-1 and TRBJ2-5, with D maybe TRBD2 (6 bases). The J call may be incorrect, as the DNA end agrees better with TRBJ2-7. There are 12 residues in the CDR3. CDR1 and CDR2 from the germline V gene are SGHRS and YFSETQ. CDR3 DNA sequence: TGCGCCAGCAACGGGGGCTCCTACGAGCAGTACTTC. This sequence encodes CASNGGSYEQYF.

The gene calls are TRBV6-6 and TRBJ1-2, with D unclear. Between the trimmed V and J ends, which lost 4 bases and 6 bases, there was a span of 9 bases. This CDR3 region has 12 residues. Germline CDR1 MNHNY, CDR2 SVGAGI (reference sequence). The CDR3 loop reads CASSSQTDGYTF. The CDR3 DNA is TGTGCCAGCAGTTCCCAGACTGATGGCTACACCTTC.

This sequence joins TRBV30 and TRBJ1-1; no clear D. CDR3 size: 13 residues. Deletions cut 3 bases from V and 0 bases from J, with 8 bases between. In germline, CDR1 is GTSNPN, CDR2 SVGIG (reference sequence). The CDR3: CAWSAEVNTEAFF. In DNA, the CDR3 is TGTGCCTGGAGCGCCGAGGTGAACACTGAAGCTTTCTTT.